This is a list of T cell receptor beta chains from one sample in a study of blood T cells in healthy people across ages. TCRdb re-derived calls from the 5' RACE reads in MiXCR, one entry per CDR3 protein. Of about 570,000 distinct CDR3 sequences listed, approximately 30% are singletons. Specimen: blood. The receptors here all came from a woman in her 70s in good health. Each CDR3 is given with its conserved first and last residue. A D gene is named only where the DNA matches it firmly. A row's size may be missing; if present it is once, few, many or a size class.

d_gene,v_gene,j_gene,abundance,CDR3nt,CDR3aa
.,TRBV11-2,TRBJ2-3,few,TGTGCCAGCAGCTTAGCGCGCGGGGGCAGGGGCGATACGCAGTATTTT,CASSLARGGRGDTQYF
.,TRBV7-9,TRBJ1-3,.,TGTGCCAGCAGCTTAGTCGGAGGGACGGACTCTGGAAACACCATATATTTT,CASSLVGGTDSGNTIYF
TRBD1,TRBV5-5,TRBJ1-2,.,TGTGCCAGCAGCTGGGCGCAGGACAGGGGGCAAAGTAACTATGGCTACACCTTC,CASSWAQDRGQSNYGYTF
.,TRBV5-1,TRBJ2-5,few,TGCGCCAGCAGCTTGGAAGTGGTGGAGACCCAGTACTTC,CASSLEVVETQYF
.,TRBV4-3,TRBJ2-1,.,TGCGCCAGCAGCCAAGATAGAAGCGGATACAATGAGCAGTTCTTC,CASSQDRSGYNEQFF
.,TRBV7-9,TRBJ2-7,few,TGTGCCAGCAGCCCCTATTCCGGGGGATACGAGCAGTACTTC,CASSPYSGGYEQYF
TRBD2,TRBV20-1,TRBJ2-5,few,TGCAGTGCAGGACTAGCGGGGGGGCCAGTCCCGTTCTTC,CSAGLAGGPVPFF
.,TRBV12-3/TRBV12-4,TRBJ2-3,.,TGTGCCAGCATCAGAGGTCTCGGATCCACAGATACGCAGTATTTT,CASIRGLGSTDTQYF
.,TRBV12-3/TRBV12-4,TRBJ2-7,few,TGTGCCAGCAGTAACCCGACTAGTCGGGGGGAGCAGTACTTC,CASSNPTSRGEQYF
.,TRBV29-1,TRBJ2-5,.,TGCAGCTCCATGCTTACAGGGTCCCTAGGTACCCAGTACTTC,CSSMLTGSLGTQYF
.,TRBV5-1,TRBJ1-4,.,TGCGCCAGCAGCTTGGACAGGGCGGGAGAAAAACTGTTTTTT,CASSLDRAGEKLFF
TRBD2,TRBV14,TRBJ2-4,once,TGTGCCAGCAGCCCTATGACTAGCCTAGGCGCCAAAAACATTCAGTACTTC,CASSPMTSLGAKNIQYF
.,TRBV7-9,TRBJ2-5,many,TGTGCCAGCTCTCCGCCGGGGGCCGAGGGAGTGACCCAGTACTTC,CASSPPGAEGVTQYF
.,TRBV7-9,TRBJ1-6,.,TGTGCCAGCAGCTCCAGGGAGTCGAGGAATTCACCCCTCCACTTT,CASSSRESRNSPLHF
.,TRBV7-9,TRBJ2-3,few,TGTGCCAGCAGCTCTGCCGGTTTGGGGGCGCAGTATTTT,CASSSAGLGAQYF
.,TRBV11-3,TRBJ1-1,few,TGTGCCAGCAGCTTAGCCGGGGAACACACTGAAGCTTTCTTT,CASSLAGEHTEAFF
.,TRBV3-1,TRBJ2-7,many,TGTGCCAGCAGCCTCCTCTCCTACGAGCAGTACTTC,CASSLLSYEQYF
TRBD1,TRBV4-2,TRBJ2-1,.,TGTGCCAGCAGCCAAAGAGGGGGACAGGCGACAAACAATGAGCAGTTCTTC,CASSQRGGQATNNEQFF
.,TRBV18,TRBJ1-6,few,TGTGCCAGCTTCCCAGGGAGTGGATCACCCCTCCACTTT,CASFPGSGSPLHF
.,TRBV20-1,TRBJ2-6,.,TGCTGTGCTAGAGATAGCTCTGGGGCCAACGTCCTGACTTTC,CCARDSSGANVLTF
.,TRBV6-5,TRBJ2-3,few,TGTGCCAGCAGTTACACAGATAGCACAGATACGCAGTATTTT,CASSYTDSTDTQYF
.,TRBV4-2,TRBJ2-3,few,TGTGCCAGCAGCCAAGGGGGGGCAACTGCCCGGGCAGATACGCAGTATTTT,CASSQGGATARADTQYF
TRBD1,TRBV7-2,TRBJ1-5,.,TGTGCCAGCAGCTGGGCCCCGGGACAGGGGGATGGAAAGGCCCAGCATTTT,CASSWAPGQGDGKAQHF
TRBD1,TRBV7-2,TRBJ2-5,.,TGTGCCAGCAGCTCCTACAGGGGGTCTCAAGAGGCCCAGTACTTC,CASSSYRGSQEAQYF
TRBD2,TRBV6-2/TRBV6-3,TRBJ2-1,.,TGTGCCAGCAGGGATAGCGGGGGGCGGGGCAATGAGCAGCTCTTC,CASRDSGGRGNEQLF
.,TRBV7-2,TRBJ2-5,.,TGTGCCAGCAGCCAACGGTTGGAGACCCAGTACTTC,CASSQRLETQYF
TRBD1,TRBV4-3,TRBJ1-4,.,TGCGCCAGCAGCCAAGGACCGACGGACAGGACTAATGAAAAACTGTTTTTT,CASSQGPTDRTNEKLFF
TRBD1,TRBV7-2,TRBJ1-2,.,TGTGCCAGCAGCTTCGCGGGATGGACAGGGGGAACGAGCGGCTACACCTTC,CASSFAGWTGGTSGYTF
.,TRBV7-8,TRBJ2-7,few,TGTGCCAGCAGCACGTACGCCTACGAGCAGTACTTC,CASSTYAYEQYF
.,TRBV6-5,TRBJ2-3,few,TGTGCCAGCAGTTACAGGCGGTCTAGCACAGATACGCAGTATTTT,CASSYRRSSTDTQYF
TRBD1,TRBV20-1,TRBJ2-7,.,TGCAGTGCCTCCCCACCCCAGGGGGCACTTTACGAGCAGTACTTC,CSASPPQGALYEQYF